The clone carrying this T cell receptor (beta chain) was found once. Its antigen is undetermined. The protocol was immunoSEQ multiplex PCR, while the TCRdb copy is restricted to in-frame clones and leaves out a portion. Of some 60,000 clones in the sample, around 79% were seen once. The data are from a study of radiotherapy plus CTLA-4 blockade in lung cancer. The wider study: Among all patients, about 19% showed objective responses, while 30% to 35% had disease control.

Study-wide results and caveats: Clones of tumor-derived TCRs expanded in blood after radiotherapy plus ipilimumab. It was early blood T cell clone dynamics, with interferon-beta, that reportedly best predicted response.

CTLA-4 blockade using ipilimumab, together with focal radiation, was received by patients with chemo-refractory metastatic non-small-cell lung cancer. CDR3 length: 16 amino acids. Losses at the gene ends were 4 bases for V and 3 bases for J; bases not matched to a gene: 9. The V gene's germline CDR1 is SGHAT and CDR2 FQNNGV. This TCR was sampled from a human donor with non-small cell lung cancer who had a complete response to radiotherapy plus ipilimumab. The source material was peripheral blood, sampled from a patient treated with radiotherapy plus ipilimumab. The V and J genes are TRBV11-2 and TRBJ2-3; the match to TRBD1 covers 8 bases. In DNA, the CDR3 is TGTGCCAGCAGCTCCCTCGGGACAGGTGGAACAGATACGCAGTATTTT. Its protein product is CASSSLGTGGTDTQYF.